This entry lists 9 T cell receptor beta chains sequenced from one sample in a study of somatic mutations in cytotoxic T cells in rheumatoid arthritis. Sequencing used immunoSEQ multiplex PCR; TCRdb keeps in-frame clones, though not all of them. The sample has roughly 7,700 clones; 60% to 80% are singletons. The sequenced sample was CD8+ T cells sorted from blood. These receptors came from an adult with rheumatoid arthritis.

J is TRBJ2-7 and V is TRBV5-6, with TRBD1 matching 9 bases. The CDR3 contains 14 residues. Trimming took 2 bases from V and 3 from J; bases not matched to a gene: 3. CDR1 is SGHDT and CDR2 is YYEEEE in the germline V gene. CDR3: CASSFGTGLYEQYF. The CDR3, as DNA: TGTGCCAGCAGCTTTGGGACAGGGCTCTACGAGCAGTACTTC.

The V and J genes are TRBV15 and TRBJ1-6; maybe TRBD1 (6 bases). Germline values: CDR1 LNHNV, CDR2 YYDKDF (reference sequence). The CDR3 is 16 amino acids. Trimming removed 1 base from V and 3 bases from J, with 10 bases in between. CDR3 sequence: CATSRGTDLYNSPLHF. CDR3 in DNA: TGTGCCACCAGCAGAGGGACAGATCTCTATAATTCACCCCTCCACTTT.

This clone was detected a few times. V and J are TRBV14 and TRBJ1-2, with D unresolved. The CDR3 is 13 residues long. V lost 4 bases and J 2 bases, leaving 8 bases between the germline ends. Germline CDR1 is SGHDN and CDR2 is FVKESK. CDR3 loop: CASSPTENYGYTF. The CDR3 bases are TGTGCCAGCAGCCCGACTGAGAACTATGGCTACACCTTC.

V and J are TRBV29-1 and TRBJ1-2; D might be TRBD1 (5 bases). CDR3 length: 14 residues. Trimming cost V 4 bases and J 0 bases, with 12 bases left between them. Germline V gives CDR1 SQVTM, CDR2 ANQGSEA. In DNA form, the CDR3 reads TGCAGCGTTGCTCCGGGACGAACTAACTATGGCTACACCTTC. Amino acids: CSVAPGRTNYGYTF.

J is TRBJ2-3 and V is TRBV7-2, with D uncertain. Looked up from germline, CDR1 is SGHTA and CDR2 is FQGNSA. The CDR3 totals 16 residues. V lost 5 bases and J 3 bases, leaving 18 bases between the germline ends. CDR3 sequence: CASSPHRRLETDTQYF. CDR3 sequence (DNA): TGTGCCAGCAGCCCACATCGGCGTCTAGAAACAGATACGCAGTATTTT.

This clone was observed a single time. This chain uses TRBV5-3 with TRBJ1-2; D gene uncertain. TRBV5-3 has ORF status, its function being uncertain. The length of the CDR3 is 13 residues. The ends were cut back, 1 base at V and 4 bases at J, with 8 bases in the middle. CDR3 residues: CARSLFWGYGYTF. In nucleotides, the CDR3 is TGTGCCAGAAGCTTGTTCTGGGGCTATGGCTACACCTTC.

CDR3 residues: CASSYSTADTQYF. For the CDR3, the DNA is TGTGCCAGCAGTTACTCGACAGCAGATACGCAGTATTTT. The chain joins TRBV6-5 to TRBJ2-3; a possible D gene is TRBD1 (5 bases). This CDR3 is built from 13 residues. V dropped 0 bases and J dropped 4 bases, with 5 bases sitting between them. CDR1 MNHEY and CDR2 SVGAGI come from the germline V gene.

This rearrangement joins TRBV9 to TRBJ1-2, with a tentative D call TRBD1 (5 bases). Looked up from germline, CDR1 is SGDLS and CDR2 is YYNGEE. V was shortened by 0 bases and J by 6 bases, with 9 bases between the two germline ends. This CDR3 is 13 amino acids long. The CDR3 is CASSVALGDGYTF. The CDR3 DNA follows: TGTGCCAGCAGCGTAGCACTGGGGGATGGCTACACCTTC.

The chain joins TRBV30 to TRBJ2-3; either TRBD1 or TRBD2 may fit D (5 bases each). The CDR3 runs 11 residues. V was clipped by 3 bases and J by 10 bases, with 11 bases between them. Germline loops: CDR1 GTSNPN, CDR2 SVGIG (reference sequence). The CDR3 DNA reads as TGTGCCTGGAGGGTAAGGGGAGCGCAGTATTTT. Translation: CAWRVRGAQYF.